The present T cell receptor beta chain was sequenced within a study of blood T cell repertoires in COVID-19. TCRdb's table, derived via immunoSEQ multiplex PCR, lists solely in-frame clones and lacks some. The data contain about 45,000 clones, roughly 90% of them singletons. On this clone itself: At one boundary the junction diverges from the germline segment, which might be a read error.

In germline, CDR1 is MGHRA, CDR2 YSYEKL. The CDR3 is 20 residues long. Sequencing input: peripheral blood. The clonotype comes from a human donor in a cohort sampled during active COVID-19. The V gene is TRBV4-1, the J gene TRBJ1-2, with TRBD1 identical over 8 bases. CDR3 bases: TGCGCCAGCAGCAAAGACGGCCTGGGCCTTAAGACAGGGGATGAGGGCGGCTACACCTTC. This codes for CASSKDGLGLKTGDEGGYTF.